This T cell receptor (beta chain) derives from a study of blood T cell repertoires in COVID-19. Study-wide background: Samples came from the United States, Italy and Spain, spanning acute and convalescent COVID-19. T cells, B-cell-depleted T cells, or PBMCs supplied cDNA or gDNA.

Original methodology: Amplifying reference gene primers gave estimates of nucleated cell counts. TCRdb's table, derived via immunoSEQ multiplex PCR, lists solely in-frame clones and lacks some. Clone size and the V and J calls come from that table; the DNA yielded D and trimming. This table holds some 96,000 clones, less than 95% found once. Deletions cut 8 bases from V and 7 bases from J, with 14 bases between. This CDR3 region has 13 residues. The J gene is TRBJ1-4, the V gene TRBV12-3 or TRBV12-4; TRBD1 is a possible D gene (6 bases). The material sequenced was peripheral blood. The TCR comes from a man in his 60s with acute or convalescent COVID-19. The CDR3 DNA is TGTGCCAGCGGGGGGGGGCTCGGTGAAAAACTGTTTTTT. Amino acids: CASGGGLGEKLFF.